One sample yielded the 32 T cell receptor beta chains listed below, sequenced in a study of T cell responses to AZD1222 COVID-19 vaccine. Libraries were prepared by immunoSEQ multiplex PCR; TCRdb keeps only in-frame clonotypes and omits some of them. This sample yields about 270,000 clones, of which 90% to 95% are seen a single time; around 0.5% belongs to the top ten. The sequences come from peripheral blood, collected 28 days after the second AZD1222 dose. All receptors come from an adult who received the AZD1222 COVID-19 vaccine.

The CDR3 sequence: CASSQDSPGVSTGELFF. The CDR3 bases are TGTGCCAGCAGCCAAGATTCTCCGGGGGTAAGCACCGGGGAGCTGTTTTTT. The V call is TRBV3-1 (or the pseudogene TRBV3-2), the J call TRBJ2-2, with a tentative D call TRBD2 (6 bases). The germline CDR1 and CDR2 sequences are LGHDT and YNNKEL (reference sequence). V shed 0 bases and J shed 4 bases, with 15 bases lying between them. CDR3 length: 17 residues.

The chain carries TRBV5-1 and TRBJ2-3; TRBD2 matches 7 bases. This CDR3 is 16 amino acids long. V was clipped by 4 bases and J by 3 bases; unmatched bases: 11. CDR1 is SGHRS and CDR2 is YFSETQ in the germline V gene. The CDR3 here is CASSPLRGSSTDTQYF. CDR3 nucleotide sequence: TGCGCCAGCAGCCCCTTACGCGGGAGCTCTACAGATACGCAGTATTTT.

The rearrangement links TRBV7-9 to TRBJ2-7; tentative D call: TRBD1 (6 bases). With 2 bases removed from V and 2 bases from J, the gap between germline ends came to 10 bases. This CDR3 is built from 14 residues. Germline CDR1 reads SEHNR; CDR2 reads FQNEAQ (reference sequence). CDR3 bases: TGTGCCAGCAGCTTAACGGGACATGCCTACGAGCAGTACTTC. Its translation is CASSLTGHAYEQYF.

This rearrangement joins TRBV7-8 to TRBJ2-7; D is possibly TRBD2 (6 bases). The CDR3 spans 15 residues. Trimming pared 3 bases from V and 0 bases from J, leaving 12 bases between. Germline lookup yields CDR1 SGHVS and CDR2 FQNEAQ. CDR3 bases: TGTGCCAGCAGCTTGGGGGGTTCCCTCTCCTACGAGCAGTACTTC. Translating gives CASSLGGSLSYEQYF. The full variable domain, in which reference TRBV7-8 and TRBJ2-7 provide the parts outside the CDR3, is GAGVSQSPRYKVAKRGQDVALRCDPISGHVSLFWYQQALGQGPEFLTYFQNEAQLDKSGLPSDRFFAERPEGSVSTLKIQRTQQEDSAVYLCASSLGGSLSYEQYFGPGTRLTVT.

This rearrangement joins TRBV7-2 to TRBJ2-6; D not certain. Germline assignment: CDR1 SGHTA and CDR2 FQGNSA. V was clipped by 6 bases and J by 4 bases, with 7 bases between them. The length of the CDR3 is 13 residues. This chain's CDR3 is CASRIVGANVLTF. In nucleotides, the CDR3 is TGTGCCAGCAGAATAGTGGGGGCCAACGTCCTGACTTTC.

The chain couples TRBV29-1 to TRBJ2-7; 11 bases line up with TRBD2. CDR1 is SQVTM, CDR2 ANQGSEA, per germline. V lost 4 bases, J lost 5 bases, and 10 bases stayed unmatched. The CDR3 is made up of 15 amino acids. CDR3 region: CSVVAGGPKPNEQYF. CDR3 in DNA: TGCAGCGTTGTAGCGGGGGGGCCAAAGCCAAACGAGCAGTACTTC.

This chain uses TRBV7-2 with TRBJ1-2; no clear D. CDR1 is SGHTA and CDR2 is FQGNSA in the germline V gene. The V gene lost 1 base and the J gene lost 8 bases, with 14 bases spanning the gap. The CDR3 runs 14 residues. DNA of the CDR3: TGTGCCAGCAGCTTAGATCAGGCCTTACGGGGCTACACCTTC. Amino acids: CASSLDQALRGYTF.

The chain is built from TRBV6-6 and TRBJ2-2; no firm D call. The CDR3 sequence is 14 residues long. V lost 2 bases to trimming and J lost 3 bases, with 7 bases between them. Looked up from germline, CDR1 is MNHNY and CDR2 is SVGAGI (reference sequence). The CDR3 coding sequence is TGTGCCAGCAGTTACGCAGGCTACACCGGGGAGCTGTTTTTT. Amino acids: CASSYAGYTGELFF.

This rearrangement joins TRBV10-3 to TRBJ2-3; 8 positions match TRBD2. This CDR3 comprises 14 residues. CDR1 and CDR2 from the germline V gene are ENHRY and SYGVKD. With 10 bases clipped from V and 2 bases from J, the junction kept 8 bases outside the gene matches. CDR3 loop: CATLPGLDTDTQYF. CDR3 DNA: TGTGCCACGCTACCGGGACTAGACACAGATACGCAGTATTTT.

The genes are TRBV24-1 and TRBJ2-3; D remains unclear. Trimming removed 4 bases from V and 3 bases from J, with 4 bases in between. CDR1 and CDR2 from the germline V gene are KGHDR and SFDVKD. The CDR3 totals 12 residues. The CDR3 region has the DNA TGTGCCACCAGTGAGGTTACAGATACGCAGTATTTT. It encodes CATSEVTDTQYF.

V is TRBV5-4 and J is TRBJ2-2, with 8 bases matching TRBD2. Looked up from germline, CDR1 is SGHNT and CDR2 is YYREEE (reference sequence). V lost 6 bases, J lost 1 base, and 5 bases stayed unmatched. The CDR3 has 15 residues. CDR3 in DNA: TGTGCCAGCACCCGGGGGGGAGAGAACACCGGGGAGCTGTTTTTT. It translates to CASTRGGENTGELFF.

CDR3 region: CASSSPGQGDTEAFF. The CDR3, as DNA: TGTGCCAGCAGTTCACCCGGACAGGGTGACACTGAAGCTTTCTTT. The chain joins TRBV28 to TRBJ1-1; TRBD1 matches 8 bases. From germline, CDR1 is MDHEN and CDR2 SYDVKM. This CDR3 has 15 amino acids. Unmatched junction bases numbered 7, after V lost 4 bases and J lost 3 bases.

The rearrangement uses TRBV5-5 and TRBJ1-5; TRBD1 might be the D (5 bases). From germline, CDR1 is SGHKS and CDR2 YYEKEE (reference sequence). CDR3 length equals 14 residues. The V end was cut by 3 bases, the J end by 4 bases, with 11 bases between. CDR3 sequence reads: CASSWGGGNQPQHF. The CDR3 nucleotides are TGTGCCAGCAGCTGGGGGGGAGGAAATCAGCCCCAGCATTTT.

This chain links TRBV25-1 with TRBJ1-4; D is possibly TRBD1 (5 bases). Germline assignment: CDR1 MGHDK and CDR2 SYGVNS. The V and J ends lost 6 bases and 1 base respectively, with 9 bases between them. This CDR3 comprises 14 residues. The CDR3 reads CASSGTLTNEKLFF. CDR3 nucleotides: TGTGCCAGCAGCGGGACCCTAACTAATGAAAAACTGTTTTTT. Supplemented by reference TRBV25-1 and TRBJ1-4, the full variable domain reads EADIYQTPRYLVIGTGKKITLECSQTMGHDKMYWYQQDPGMELHLIHYSYGVNSTEKGDLSSESTVSRIRTEHFPLTLESARPSHTSQYLCASSGTLTNEKLFFGSGTQLSVL.

This sequence joins TRBV28 and TRBJ2-1; 11 bases map to TRBD1. Germline V lookup: CDR1 MDHEN, CDR2 SYDVKM. J gave up 9 bases and V 3 bases, and 10 bases lay outside the gene matches. The CDR3 loop spans 16 amino acids. This chain's CDR3 is CASSFSPGQGASEQFF. CDR3 sequence (DNA): TGTGCCAGCAGTTTCTCCCCTGGACAGGGGGCAAGTGAGCAGTTCTTC.

The V call is TRBV7-2, the J call TRBJ2-1; 11 positions agree with TRBD1. V lost 4 bases to trimming and J lost 4 bases; unmatched junction nucleotides: 3. Germline CDR1 is SGHTA and CDR2 is FQGNSA. The CDR3 covers 15 residues. The CDR3 nucleotides are TGTGCCAGCAGCTCCGGGACAGGGGGATACAATGAGCAGTTCTTC. It specifies CASSSGTGGYNEQFF.

V is TRBV3-1 (or the pseudogene TRBV3-2) and J is TRBJ2-7, with 13 bases aligning to TRBD2. V lost 5 bases and J lost 7; bases outside the gene matches: 5. The germline V gene encodes CDR1 LGHDT and CDR2 YNNKEL (reference sequence). CDR3 length equals 14 residues. CDR3 bases: TGTGCCAGCAGCGCACTAGCGGGAGGGTGGGAGCAGTACTTC. This gives the protein CASSALAGGWEQYF.

This chain uses TRBV3-1 (or the pseudogene TRBV3-2) with TRBJ2-5; TRBD2 matches at 10 bases. The CDR3 totals 16 residues. Trimming removed 4 bases from V and 1 base from J; junction bases left unmatched: 6. Germline loops: CDR1 LGHDT, CDR2 YNNKEL (reference sequence). The CDR3 nucleotides are TGTGCCAGCAGCCCGCTTAGCGGGAGGATCCAAGAGACCCAGTACTTC. It encodes CASSPLSGRIQETQYF.

V is TRBV5-1 and J is TRBJ1-1; no definite D call. The CDR3 has 12 amino acids. V was trimmed by 0 bases and J by 8 bases, leaving 8 bases between them. The germline V gene has CDR1 SGHRS and CDR2 YFSETQ. CDR3: CASSLDGREAFF. CDR3 sequence (DNA): TGCGCCAGCAGCTTGGACGGGAGAGAAGCTTTCTTT.

This rearrangement joins TRBV12-3 or TRBV12-4 to TRBJ1-2, with 7 bases matching TRBD1. V was pared by 7 bases and J by 4 bases, with 3 bases of the junction left unmatched. The CDR3 extends over 12 amino acids. The CDR3 DNA reads as TGTGCCAGCATCCGGGACAGCTATGGCTACACCTTC. This sequence encodes CASIRDSYGYTF.

The rearrangement joins TRBV27 to TRBJ2-7; 8 nucleotides line up with TRBD1. Germline trimming cut 11 bases from V and 6 bases from J; bases unmatched to any gene: 12. Germline V gene sequence: CDR1 MNHEY, CDR2 SMNVEV (reference sequence). The CDR3 extends over 13 amino acids. CDR3 amino acids: CASRGQGNGEQYF. CDR3 DNA: TGTGCCTCCAGGGGGCAGGGGAATGGCGAGCAGTACTTC.

The chain uses TRBV2 and TRBJ1-3; D uncertain. The germline V gene has CDR1 SNHLY and CDR2 FYNNEI. The CDR3 consists of 14 residues. V was trimmed by 7 bases and J by 0 bases, leaving 10 bases between them. DNA for the CDR3: TGTGCCAGCAAGATGGGTAACTCTGGAAACACCATATATTTT. Residues: CASKMGNSGNTIYF.

The V call is TRBV7-9, the J call TRBJ1-2; a possible D gene is TRBD1 (5 bases). The V gene's germline CDR1 is SEHNR and CDR2 FQNEAQ (reference sequence). This CDR3 has 14 amino acids. Trimming cost V 6 bases and J 8 bases, with 19 bases left between them. The CDR3 loop is CASSKAGLGEGYTF. The CDR3 region has the DNA TGTGCCAGCAGTAAAGCTGGGTTGGGGGAAGGCTACACCTTC.

V is TRBV5-1 and J is TRBJ2-2, with D maybe TRBD1 (7 bases). V was trimmed by 5 bases and J by 6 bases, leaving 20 bases between them. Germline V gives CDR1 SGHRS, CDR2 YFSETQ. The CDR3 consists of 16 residues. This CDR3 is CASSYSRGRPAGELFF. CDR3 DNA: TGCGCCAGCAGTTATTCCAGGGGGAGGCCCGCCGGGGAGCTGTTTTTT.

This chain's CDR3 is CASSFAGKETQYF. The CDR3 DNA is TGTGCCAGCAGCTTCGCAGGGAAAGAGACCCAGTACTTC. The chain combines TRBV7-9 with TRBJ2-5, with D perhaps TRBD1 (5 bases). Germline-derived CDR1 and CDR2 are SEHNR and FQNEAQ (reference sequence). The CDR3 has 13 residues. V was cut by 3 bases and J by 3 bases, with 8 bases left in between.

The CDR3 coding sequence is TGTGCCAGCAGCTCGGAGTGGGCGGACACTGAAGCTTTCTTT. This encodes CASSSEWADTEAFF. This rearrangement joins TRBV7-2 to TRBJ1-1; no clear D. The CDR3 has 14 residues. V was shortened by 4 bases and J by 3 bases, with 12 bases between the two germline ends. Looked up from germline, CDR1 is SGHTA and CDR2 is FQGNSA.

In the case of this clone: Its ends do not fully match the called genes, so a read error is possible. This sequence joins TRBV7-2 and TRBJ1-2; D is undetermined. This CDR3 contains 13 residues. Germline values: CDR1 SGHTA, CDR2 FQGNSA. The CDR3 region is CASSLAGGYGYIF. In DNA, the CDR3 is TGTGCCAGCAGCTTAGCTGGCGGCTATGGCTACATCTTC.

Written as DNA, the CDR3 is TGTGCAAGTCGCCCCCCGCAGGGGAGCTCCTACAATGAGCAGTTCTTC. Translating gives CASRPPQGSSYNEQFF. This chain links TRBV12-2 with TRBJ2-1; the table's D call of TRBD1 was not tested on the DNA. TRBV12-2 corresponds to a pseudogene. This CDR3 is 16 amino acids long.

The chain links TRBV5-1 to TRBJ2-7; 9 bases align to TRBD2. Losses at the gene ends were 3 bases for V and 4 bases for J; bases not matched to a gene: 5. The CDR3 extends over 14 amino acids. CDR1 SGHRS and CDR2 YFSETQ come from the germline V gene. CDR3 nucleotides: TGCGCCAGCAGCTCTAGCGGGATTGGGTACGAGCAGTACTTC. This gives the protein CASSSSGIGYEQYF.

The genes are TRBV5-4 and TRBJ1-1; 7 bases fit TRBD1. J was trimmed by 0 bases and V by 0 bases; bases with no gene match: 5. Germline V gene data show CDR1 as SGHNT and CDR2 as YYREEE (reference sequence). The CDR3 extends over 16 amino acids. CDR3 nucleotides: TGTGCCAGCAGCTTGGTGGCAGGGGGTTTGAACACTGAAGCTTTCTTT. Protein sequence: CASSLVAGGLNTEAFF. The full variable domain, in which reference TRBV5-4 and TRBJ1-1 provide the parts outside the CDR3, is ETGVTQSPTHLIKTRGQQVTLRCSSQSGHNTVSWYQQALGQGPQFIFQYYREEENGRGNFPPRFSGLQFPNYSSELNVNALELDDSALYLCASSLVAGGLNTEAFFGQGTRLTVV.

This clone was seen more than once but under ten times. The genes are TRBV4-1 and TRBJ1-5; D might be TRBD1 (5 bases). The V end was cut by 0 bases, the J end by 5 bases, with 11 bases between. This CDR3 has 15 residues. Germline V gene sequence: CDR1 MGHRA, CDR2 YSYEKL. CDR3 region: CASSQEGTDYQPQHF. CDR3 sequence (DNA): TGCGCCAGCAGCCAAGAGGGGACGGATTATCAGCCCCAGCATTTT.

The chain has TRBV6-2 or TRBV6-3 and TRBJ2-4; D not certain. CDR1 MNHEY and CDR2 SVGEGT come from the germline V gene. CDR3 length equals 13 residues. V was cut by 6 bases and J by 9 bases, with 15 bases left in between. Here the CDR3 reads CASSTGLPPIQYF. The CDR3 coding sequence is TGTGCCAGCAGCACCGGGCTCCCCCCCATTCAGTACTTC.